The next 11 T cell receptor beta chains were all read from a single sample in a study of blood T cell repertoires in COVID-19. The data were produced by immunoSEQ multiplex PCR, yet TCRdb's version contains in-frame clones alone and is incomplete. The table has about 190,000 clones, over 75% seen once. Sequenced material: peripheral blood. The receptors shown here come from a woman aged 50 to 60 with acute or convalescent COVID-19.

The V gene is TRBV6-2 or TRBV6-3, the J gene TRBJ1-1; 7 nucleotides align to TRBD1. The V segment lost 4 bases and the J segment 3 bases; nucleotides outside the gene matches: 8. CDR3 length: 15 residues. Germline lookup yields CDR1 MNHEY and CDR2 SVGEGT. CDR3: CASSSQGGRHTEAFF. The CDR3 nucleotides are TGTGCCAGCAGTTCTCAAGGGGGCCGGCACACTGAAGCTTTCTTT.

The chain carries TRBV24-1 and TRBJ2-1; tentative D call: TRBD2 (5 bases). This CDR3 contains 12 residues. Germline CDR1 KGHDR, CDR2 SFDVKD. With 3 bases removed from V and 11 bases from J, the gap between germline ends came to 10 bases. The CDR3 is CATSDGRFQQFF. CDR3 in DNA: TGTGCCACCAGTGATGGGAGATTTCAGCAGTTCTTC.

V gene TRBV3-1 (or the pseudogene TRBV3-2) combines with J gene TRBJ1-4, with TRBD1 matching 7 bases. Germline CDR1 LGHDT, CDR2 YNNKEL (reference sequence). The CDR3 is 14 residues long. J lost 5 bases, V lost 2 bases, and 2 bases had no gene match. The CDR3: CASSQRQGNEKLFF. The CDR3 DNA is TGTGCCAGCAGCCAACGACAGGGAAATGAAAAACTGTTTTTT.

The rearrangement joins TRBV19 to TRBJ1-5, with TRBD1 identical over 7 bases. Trimming cost V 4 bases and J 2 bases; bases outside gene matches: 8. The CDR3 loop spans 16 amino acids. From germline, CDR1 is LNHDA and CDR2 SQIVND (reference sequence). The CDR3 nucleotides read TGTGCCAGTAGTACGACAGGGTATGGGGGCAATCAGCCCCAGCATTTT. Translating it yields CASSTTGYGGNQPQHF.

This chain uses TRBV5-1 with TRBJ2-7; 7 bases line up with TRBD2. There are 14 residues in the CDR3. Trimming removed 5 bases from V and 1 base from J; junction bases left unmatched: 6. In germline, CDR1 is SGHRS, CDR2 YFSETQ. CDR3 protein: CASSPWGGSYEQYF. In DNA form, the CDR3 reads TGCGCCAGCAGTCCTTGGGGGGGTTCCTACGAGCAGTACTTC.

This chain joins TRBV6-5 and TRBJ1-2; D perhaps matches TRBD1 (5 bases). The germline V gene has CDR1 MNHEY and CDR2 SVGAGI. The CDR3 sequence is 13 residues long. The ends were cut back, 7 bases at V and 4 bases at J, with 13 bases in the middle. The CDR3 sequence is CASTGGTFYGYTF. In nucleotides, the CDR3 is TGTGCCAGCACCGGGGGGACCTTCTATGGCTACACCTTC.

This chain connects TRBV24-1 to TRBJ1-1; D might be TRBD1 (5 bases). This CDR3 region has 14 residues. The V gene's germline CDR1 is KGHDR and CDR2 SFDVKD. The V end lost 1 base, the J end lost 11 bases, and 16 bases lay between the germline ends. In DNA form, the CDR3 reads TGTGCCACCAGTGATTTCCAGGGTGTGCTCGTCGCTTTCTTT. Its protein is CATSDFQGVLVAFF.

The rearrangement uses TRBV18 and TRBJ2-1; D is ambiguous. Germline CDR1 KGHSH, CDR2 LQKENI. The CDR3 has 15 residues. V was trimmed by 2 bases and J by 0 bases, leaving 8 bases between them. DNA for the CDR3: TGTGCCAGCTCACCAGGCCCCAGCTCCTACAATGAGCAGTTCTTC. Its protein is CASSPGPSSYNEQFF.

This sequence joins TRBV18 and TRBJ2-7; 11 positions match TRBD1. Germline-derived CDR1 and CDR2 are KGHSH and LQKENI. The CDR3 consists of 17 residues. Losses at the gene ends were 6 bases for V and 5 bases for J; bases not matched to a gene: 15. CDR3 loop: CASSLSLPGTGGNEQYF. CDR3 coding DNA: TGTGCCAGCTCCCTCTCTCTCCCTGGGACAGGGGGGAACGAGCAGTACTTC.

This clone was detected a few times. The chain uses TRBV5-6 and TRBJ2-2; D unresolved. V lost 1 base and J 0 bases, leaving 7 bases between the germline ends. Per germline, CDR1 SGHDT and CDR2 YYEEEE. The CDR3 totals 15 residues. The CDR3 spells CASSLTVPNTGELFF. The CDR3 DNA follows: TGTGCCAGCAGCTTGACAGTTCCGAACACCGGGGAGCTGTTTTTT.

The chain couples TRBV11-2 to TRBJ1-3, with D unresolved. The germline gives CDR1 SGHAT, CDR2 FQNNGV. CDR3 length: 14 residues. V lost 3 bases and J 0 bases, leaving 6 bases between the germline ends. The CDR3 loop reads CASSFSGSGNTIYF. CDR3 sequence (DNA): TGTGCCAGCAGCTTTTCGGGCTCTGGAAACACCATATATTTT.